This entry concerns a single T cell receptor (beta chain). Its antigen is currently not known. No base quality values were provided; no much bigger clone lies one nucleotide off. Libraries were constructed by the immunoSEQ multiplex PCR assay. Qiagen DNeasy or QIAamp micro DNA kits were used to isolate DNA, and the Adaptive Biotechnology human TCRB sequencing kit was used to sequence TCRB. TCRB libraries were sequenced on an Illumina MiSeq. From the authors' description of their analysis: The kit provider's software was used to analyze TCRB sequence data, and Fisher's exact test was used to test clonotype templates for tumor enrichment. TCRdb obtained this table from immuneACCESS and retained in-frame rearrangements with V and J assigned. These tables miss some clones; where compared with another copy, unresolved V genes account for less than half of the shortfall, and the remainder is unexplained. The V and J calls and clone size are taken from that table; D and trimming were inferred from the DNA. Across this sample there are some 9,300 clones, with around two thirds seen only once. The ten most abundant clones make up 15% of the sample.

The CDR3, cysteine through phenylalanine, is 14 amino acids long. Left in the record is the CDR3 DNA by itself, 42 bases read in frame from the first base. CDR1 is given as SGHRS and CDR2 as YFSETQ, both from the germline V gene. The V and J ends are trimmed by 0 bases and 6 bases, leaving 9 bases between them. Non-adjacent lung tissue was taken as far as possible from the malignant lesion, at least 3 cm away, from the same resection. The data were obtained in a study of CD4 T cells in lung cancer (dated by TCRdb to the late 2010s). With regard to the full study: The study screened blood T cells of NSCLC patients for responses to candidate mutation-encoded neoepitopes and isolated neoantigen-specific CD4+ T-cell clones and TCRs. Tumor and non-adjacent lung tissue were obtained from several patients undergoing curative-intent resections for stage I-III non-small cell lung cancer. Deep sequencing of TCRB was used to follow the frequency of neoantigen-specific clonotypes in tumor resections, non-adjacent lung and cultured T-cell products. Aged 60 to 69 when blood was donated, the resected patients, most of whom were former smokers, had either lung adenocarcinoma or squamous cell carcinoma. Treatments the patients had received before donating blood included platinum chemotherapy, and some of the patients were given nivolumab or pembrolizumab. Results and caveats for the whole study, not just this receptor: Rather than memory responses to the cancer, some blood-derived responses might reflect cross-reactivity or in vitro priming of naive T cells.

The sequence links TRBV5-1 to TRBJ2-2; the D region possibly corresponds to TRBD2 (5 bases align). Sequencing input: normal lung tissue taken away from the tumor. The receptor comes from a man aged 55 to 70 with non-small cell lung cancer. The nucleotide sequence is TGCGCCAGCAGCTTGGACGGCGGGCCCGGGGAGCTGTTTTTT. Its protein is CASSLDGGPGELFF.